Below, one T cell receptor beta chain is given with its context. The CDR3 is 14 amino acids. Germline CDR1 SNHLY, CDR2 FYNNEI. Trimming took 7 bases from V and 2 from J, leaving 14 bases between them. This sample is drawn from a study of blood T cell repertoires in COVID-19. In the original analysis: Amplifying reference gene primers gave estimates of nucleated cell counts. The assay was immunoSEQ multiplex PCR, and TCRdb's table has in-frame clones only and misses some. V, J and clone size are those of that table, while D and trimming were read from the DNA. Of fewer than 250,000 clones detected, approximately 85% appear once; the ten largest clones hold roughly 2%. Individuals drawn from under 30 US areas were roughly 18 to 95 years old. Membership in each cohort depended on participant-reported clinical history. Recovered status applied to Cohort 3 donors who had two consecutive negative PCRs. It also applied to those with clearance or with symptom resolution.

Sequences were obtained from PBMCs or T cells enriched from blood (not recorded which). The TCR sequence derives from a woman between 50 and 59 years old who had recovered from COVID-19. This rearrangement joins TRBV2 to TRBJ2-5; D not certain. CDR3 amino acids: CASKLTSTQETQYF. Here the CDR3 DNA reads TGTGCCAGCAAGCTGACTTCAACACAAGAGACCCAGTACTTC. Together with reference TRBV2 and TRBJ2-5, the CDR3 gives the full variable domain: EPEVTQTPSHQVTQMGQEVILRCVPISNHLYFYWYRQILGQKVEFLVSFYNNEISEKSEIFDDQFSVERPDGSNFTLKIRSTKLEDSAMYFCASKLTSTQETQYFGPGTRLLVL.